This T cell receptor (beta chain) stems from a study of blood T cell repertoires in COVID-19. Study in general: Whether acute or convalescent, the COVID-19 samples came from the United States, Italy and Spain. PBMCs, B-cell-depleted T cells, or T cells provided the cDNA or gDNA that made up the material.

V lost 3 bases and J 6 bases, leaving 11 bases between the germline ends. CDR1 and CDR2 from the germline V gene are MNHEY and SVGAGI. This CDR3 is 13 amino acids long. Authors' processing steps: Estimates of nucleated cell counts were drawn from the amplification of reference gene primers. The assay was immunoSEQ multiplex PCR, and TCRdb's table has in-frame clones only and misses some. D and trimming were read from the DNA, whereas the V and J calls and clone size are those reported in that table. This sample has roughly 160,000 clones, with more than 75% found just once. What was sequenced was peripheral blood. The sequence was obtained from a man in his fifties who had recovered from COVID-19. V is TRBV6-5 and J is TRBJ1-1; a weak D match, TRBD1 (5 bases). DNA for the CDR3: TGTGCCAGCAGTTATTCGGGGGTGGCTGAAGCTTTCTTT. It is translated as CASSYSGVAEAFF.